The 19 T cell receptor beta chains below come from one sample, sequenced in a study of blood T cell repertoires in COVID-19. Using immunoSEQ multiplex PCR, the repertoire was profiled, and TCRdb retains in-frame clones only, with some absent. The table has approximately 190,000 clones, around nine tenths seen once. The sequencing sample was made of peripheral blood. These receptors were obtained from a man aged 45-65 years with acute or convalescent COVID-19.

The chain links TRBV6-2 or TRBV6-3 to TRBJ2-7; perhaps TRBD1 as D (6 bases). The CDR3 length is 12 residues. The germline gives CDR1 MNHEY, CDR2 SVGEGT. V was pared by 2 bases and J by 7 bases, with 9 bases between. CDR3 DNA: TGTGCCAGCAGTTACGTAGGGGGTGAGCAGTACGTC. As protein: CASSYVGGEQYV.

This clone was detected once. V usage is TRBV28 and J usage is TRBJ2-1; maybe TRBD1 (5 bases). V dropped 3 bases and J dropped 6 bases, with 15 bases sitting between them. Germline values: CDR1 MDHEN, CDR2 SYDVKM. The length of the CDR3 is 15 residues. CDR3 bases: TGTGCCAGCAGTTTCGCGACAGAGAGGATCAATGAGCAGTTCTTC. Protein sequence: CASSFATERINEQFF. The full variable domain, in which reference TRBV28 and TRBJ2-1 provide the parts outside the CDR3, is DVKVTQSSRYLVKRTGEKVFLECVQDMDHENMFWYRQDPGLGLRLIYFSYDVKMKEKGDIPEGYSVSREKKERFSLILESASTNQTSMYLCASSFATERINEQFFGPGTRLTVL.

This chain joins TRBV14 and TRBJ2-1; 7 bases agree with TRBD1. The CDR3 has 17 amino acids. V gave up 4 bases and J gave up 0 bases; unmatched junction bases: 9. CDR1 is SGHDN and CDR2 is FVKESK in the germline V gene. CDR3 coding DNA: TGTGCCAGCAGCCGGGACAGTTCCCTACTCTCCTACAATGAGCAGTTCTTC. It translates to CASSRDSSLLSYNEQFF.

The chain links TRBV6-2 or TRBV6-3 to TRBJ1-5; maybe TRBD1 (6 bases). The CDR3 has 17 amino acids. Per the germline V gene, CDR1 is MNHEY and CDR2 is SVGEGT. V dropped 4 bases and J dropped 4 bases, with 20 bases sitting between them. The CDR3 here is CASSLIHGQIQNQPQHF. The CDR3 DNA sequence: TGTGCCAGCAGTTTAATTCACGGACAGATACAAAATCAGCCCCAGCATTTT.

CDR3 DNA: TGTGCCAGCAGCTTGAGTCAGGGGGGATACAATGAGCAGTTCTTC. Its translation: CASSLSQGGYNEQFF. The chain employs TRBV5-6 and TRBJ2-1; a possible D gene is TRBD1 (7 bases). Germline values: CDR1 SGHDT, CDR2 YYEEEE. This CDR3 comprises 15 residues. V shed 1 base and J shed 4 bases, with 12 bases lying between them.

The chain has TRBV28 and TRBJ2-6, with D unclear. Germline lookup yields CDR1 MDHEN and CDR2 SYDVKM. Trimming cost V 3 bases and J 2 bases, with 2 bases left between them. The CDR3 runs to 13 residues. CDR3 DNA sequence: TGTGCCAGCAGTTTCACTGGGGCCAACGTCCTGACTTTC. Its protein product is CASSFTGANVLTF.

On this clone: One junction end does not reproduce the germline sequence, and a read error may be involved. This chain joins TRBV5-1 and TRBJ2-4; the match to TRBD1 covers 9 bases. Germline V CDR1 and CDR2: SGHRS, YFSETQ. This CDR3 is built from 16 residues. CDR3 sequence reads: CASSWGGTGMGPLQIF. As DNA, the CDR3 is TGCGCCAGCAGCTGGGGAGGGACAGGGATGGGACCGCTGCAGATCTTC.

CDR3 residues: CASRDRGNEKLFF. The CDR3 DNA is TGTGCCAGCAGGGACAGGGGAAATGAAAAACTGTTTTTT. The genes are TRBV7-9 and TRBJ1-4, with TRBD1 matching over 9 bases. The CDR3 totals 13 residues. V lost 6 bases and J lost 5; bases outside the gene matches: 1. Per germline, CDR1 SEHNR and CDR2 FQNEAQ (reference sequence). Variable domain in full (rest from reference TRBV7-9 and TRBJ1-4): DTGVSQNPRHKITKRGQNVTFRCDPISEHNRLYWYRQTLGQGPEFLTYFQNEAQLEKSRLLSDRFSAERPKGSFSTLEIQRTEQGDSAMYLCASRDRGNEKLFFGSGTQLSVL.

CDR3 loop: CASSIGKHSYNEQFF. The CDR3 DNA is TGTGCCAGTAGTATAGGCAAGCACTCCTACAATGAGCAGTTCTTC. The genes are TRBV19 and TRBJ2-1; no clear D gene. The V gene lost 1 base and the J gene lost 0 bases, with 7 bases spanning the gap. This CDR3 region has 15 residues. Germline lookup yields CDR1 LNHDA and CDR2 SQIVND (reference sequence).

CDR3 protein: CASSQGDLYRPSGDEQFF. CDR3 DNA sequence: TGTGCCAGCAGCCAAGGGGATTTATACAGGCCCTCAGGGGATGAGCAGTTCTTC. This chain links TRBV14 with TRBJ2-1; D might be TRBD1 (6 bases). The germline gives CDR1 SGHDN, CDR2 FVKESK. The CDR3 extends over 18 amino acids. V was clipped by 1 base and J by 8 bases, with 24 bases between them. The whole variable domain, filled in from reference TRBV14 and TRBJ2-1, reads EAGVTQFPSHSVIEKGQTVTLRCDPISGHDNLYWYRRVMGKEIKFLLHFVKESKQDESGMPNNRFLAERTGGTYSTLKVQPAELEDSGVYFCASSQGDLYRPSGDEQFFGPGTRLTVL.

J is TRBJ2-1 and V is TRBV30; possibly TRBD2 for D (5 bases). Deletions cut 3 bases from V and 5 bases from J, with 11 bases between. This CDR3 comprises 13 residues. CDR1 GTSNPN and CDR2 SVGIG come from the germline V gene (reference sequence). Here the CDR3 DNA reads TGTGCCTGGAGCCGGACTTGGGACAATGAGCAGTTCTTC. Translating gives CAWSRTWDNEQFF.

V and J are TRBV28 and TRBJ1-5; unclear D gene. CDR3 length: 14 amino acids. Trimming took off 4 bases at V and 6 bases at J, with 13 bases between the two ends. Germline V gives CDR1 MDHEN, CDR2 SYDVKM. The CDR3 reads CASSSLAAGQPQHF. DNA of the CDR3: TGTGCCAGCAGTTCTTTAGCAGCGGGTCAGCCCCAGCATTTT.

The J gene is TRBJ1-4, the V gene TRBV5-8; a weak D match, TRBD1 (5 bases). Germline loops: CDR1 SGHTS, CDR2 YDEGEE. The CDR3 covers 12 residues. Deletions cut 6 bases from V and 11 bases from J, with 14 bases between. The CDR3, as DNA: TGTGCCAGCACTCGACAGCGCGATAAACTGTTTTTT. Protein product: CASTRQRDKLFF.

The chain uses TRBV7-3 and TRBJ2-3, with 9 bases aligning to TRBD2. J lost 3 bases, V lost 0 bases, and 1 base had no gene match. Germline lookup yields CDR1 SGHTA and CDR2 FQGTGA. The CDR3 runs 15 residues. The CDR3 reads CASSLTAGGTDTQYF. CDR3 bases: TGTGCCAGCAGCTTAACGGCGGGAGGGACAGATACGCAGTATTTT. Looking up the rest from reference TRBV7-3 and TRBJ2-3 gives the full variable domain: GAGVSQTPSNKVTEKGKYVELRCDPISGHTALYWYRQSLGQGPEFLIYFQGTGAADDSGLPNDRFFAVRPEGSVSTLKIQRTERGDSAVYLCASSLTAGGTDTQYFGPGTRLTVL.

The chain combines TRBV5-4 with TRBJ2-5; possible D gene TRBD1, 6 bases. Germline loops: CDR1 SGHNT, CDR2 YYREEE (reference sequence). The V end lost 2 bases, the J end lost 2 bases, and 13 bases lay between the germline ends. The CDR3 runs to 15 residues. The DNA for the CDR3 is TGTGCCAGCAGCTTAAGACAGGCCCCTCAAGAGACCCAGTACTTC. Translating it yields CASSLRQAPQETQYF.

The chain employs TRBV12-5 and TRBJ2-1; D remains ambiguous. V gave up 1 base and J gave up 4 bases, with 5 bases separating them. The CDR3 contains 13 residues. Per germline, CDR1 LGHNT and CDR2 FRNRAP. The CDR3 DNA follows: TGTGCTAGTGGTTTGGGACTGTACAATGAGCAGTTCTTC. Its protein is CASGLGLYNEQFF.

The chain recombines TRBV27 with TRBJ1-1; 8 bases align to TRBD1. The trim removed 5 bases at V and 4 bases at J, leaving 6 bases unmatched. The CDR3 covers 14 residues. The germline V gene encodes CDR1 MNHEY and CDR2 SMNVEV (reference sequence). The CDR3 DNA sequence: TGTGCCAGCAGTCCACGACAGGGGTTCACTGAAGCTTTCTTT. Its translation is CASSPRQGFTEAFF.

The chain joins TRBV7-8 to TRBJ2-2, with 9 bases fitting TRBD1. Losses at the gene ends were 5 bases for V and 6 bases for J; bases not matched to a gene: 10. Germline CDR1 is SGHVS and CDR2 is FQNEAQ. This CDR3 spans 16 amino acids. Here the CDR3 reads CASSPGAGQGPGELFF. The CDR3 DNA is TGTGCCAGCAGCCCCGGGGCGGGACAGGGACCCGGGGAGCTGTTTTTT.

V is TRBV19 and J is TRBJ2-5; tentatively, D is TRBD1 (6 bases). The CDR3 has 12 amino acids. From germline, CDR1 is LNHDA and CDR2 SQIVND (reference sequence). V was shortened by 3 bases and J by 6 bases, with 8 bases between the two germline ends. The CDR3 DNA reads as TGTGCCAGTAGTATCAGGGGTCAGACCCAGTACTTC. It is translated as CASSIRGQTQYF.